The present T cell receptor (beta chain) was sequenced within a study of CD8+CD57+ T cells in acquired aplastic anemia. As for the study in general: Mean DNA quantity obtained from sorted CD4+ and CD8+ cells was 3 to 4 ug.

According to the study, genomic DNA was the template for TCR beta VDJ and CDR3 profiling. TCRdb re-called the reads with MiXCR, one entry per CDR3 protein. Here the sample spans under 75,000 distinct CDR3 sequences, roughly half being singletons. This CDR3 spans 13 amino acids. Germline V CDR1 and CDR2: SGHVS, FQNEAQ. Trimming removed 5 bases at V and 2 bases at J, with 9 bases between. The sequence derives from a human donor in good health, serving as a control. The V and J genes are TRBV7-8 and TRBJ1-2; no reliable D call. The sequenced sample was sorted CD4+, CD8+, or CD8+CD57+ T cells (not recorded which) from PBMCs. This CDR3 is CASSQRENYGYTF. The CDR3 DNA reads TGTGCCAGCAGCCAGCGGGAAAACTATGGCTACACCTTC.